This TCR beta chain was sequenced in a study of neurological immune-mediated disorders. On the study more broadly: Among around 34 multiple sclerosis patients, about 31 were relapsing-remitting and 3 were secondary progressive.

This clonotype was seen ten or more times. What it binds is not known. The germline gives CDR1 SGHRS, CDR2 YFSETQ. The V end was cut by 0 bases, the J end by 4 bases, with 13 bases between. The CDR3 extends over 15 amino acids. Broader study findings: No expanded-clone CDR3 amino acid sequence recurred across subjects, suggesting private TCR-beta repertoires.

The authors produced cDNA by 5'RACE using 10-nucleotide random UMIs. MiXCR, applied by TCRdb to the 5' RACE reads, yields one record per CDR3 protein. Of over 35,000 distinct CDR3 sequences listed, about 2.5% are singletons. The rearrangement joins TRBV5-1 to TRBJ1-2; a possible D gene is TRBD1 (5 bases). This clonotype was obtained from a man aged 30 to 39 with multiple sclerosis. Sequencing was done on a sample of PBMCs. CDR3 protein: CASSLVGVAAYGYTF. CDR3 coding DNA: TGCGCCAGCAGCTTGGTAGGGGTGGCGGCCTATGGCTACACCTTC.